A selection of T cell receptor beta chains follows, all from one sample in a study of cytomegalovirus exposure and HLA in healthy donors. Some clones are missing from TCRdb's copy, which holds only in-frame ones; the method was immunoSEQ multiplex PCR. The profile covers roughly 100,000 clones, with around two thirds appearing a single time and more than 2% taken by the ten largest. Sample: PBMCs. The receptors here all came from a man aged 45-65 years in good health and CMV-seropositive. Each CDR3 is given with its conserved first and last residue. A D gene is named only where the DNA matches it firmly. Only some rows state a clone size, as once, few, many or a class for expanded clones.

d_gene	len	v_gene	j_gene	abundance	CDR3aa	CDR3nt
TRBD1	15	TRBV7-2	TRBJ2-7	NA	CASSRDRGPTYEQYF	TGTGCCAGCAGCAGAGACAGGGGCCCAACCTACGAGCAGTACTTC
TRBD1	18	TRBV4-1	TRBJ2-3	NA	CASSPRGAGGEITDTQYF	TGCGCCAGCAGCCCAAGGGGGGCAGGGGGCGAGATAACAGATACGCAGTATTTT
TRBD1	15	TRBV27	TRBJ2-5	few	CASSFTGVGEETQYF	TGTGCCAGCAGTTTTACAGGGGTGGGAGAAGAGACCCAGTACTTC
NA	16	TRBV7-8	TRBJ1-2	NA	CASSFLRDTGDYGYTF	TGTGCCAGCAGCTTTCTCCGGGACACCGGGGACTATGGCTACACCTTC
TRBD1	16	TRBV11-2	TRBJ2-5	NA	CASSSTWGTGEETQYF	TGTGCCAGCAGCTCCACCTGGGGGACAGGGGAAGAGACCCAGTACTTC
TRBD2	16	TRBV5-5	TRBJ2-5	NA	CASSLPLLAGQETQYF	TGTGCCAGCAGCTTACCATTACTAGCGGGGCAAGAGACCCAGTACTTC
NA	16	TRBV15	TRBJ1-3	NA	CATSRDWPGSGNTIYF	TGTGCCACCAGCAGAGATTGGCCGGGATCGGGAAACACCATATATTTT
TRBD1	17	TRBV14	TRBJ1-2	NA	CASSQDLQGKPNYGYTF	TGTGCCAGCAGCCAAGACCTACAGGGGAAACCCAACTATGGCTACACCTTC
TRBD1	14	TRBV18	TRBJ1-5	NA	CASSPGQGYQPQHF	TGTGCCAGCTCACCGGGACAGGGGTATCAGCCCCAGCATTTT
TRBD1	14	TRBV28	TRBJ1-5	once	CAVPGGDREQPQHF	TGTGCCGTTCCGGGTGGGGACAGGGAACAGCCCCAGCATTTT
NA	13	TRBV6-6	TRBJ2-1	NA	CASSTGDRNEQFF	TGTGCCAGCAGTACGGGAGACCGGAATGAGCAGTTCTTC
NA	12	TRBV5-1	TRBJ2-5	once	CASSPDTETQYF	TGCGCCAGCAGCCCCGACACAGAGACCCAGTACTTC
TRBD2	15	TRBV2	TRBJ2-3	NA	CASGYSGMGTDTQYF	TGTGCCAGCGGTTATAGCGGGATGGGCACAGATACGCAGTATTTT
TRBD1	15	TRBV5-4	TRBJ1-6	NA	CASSLEGQGPSPLHF	TGTGCCAGCAGCTTGGAGGGACAGGGACCTTCACCCCTCCACTTT
NA	14	TRBV9	TRBJ2-7	NA	CASSVGPESYEQYF	TGTGCCAGCAGCGTAGGCCCAGAATCCTACGAGCAGTACTTC
NA	14	TRBV15	TRBJ2-5	NA	CATSRRGVVETQYF	TGTGCCACCAGCAGAAGGGGTGTCGTAGAGACCCAGTACTTC